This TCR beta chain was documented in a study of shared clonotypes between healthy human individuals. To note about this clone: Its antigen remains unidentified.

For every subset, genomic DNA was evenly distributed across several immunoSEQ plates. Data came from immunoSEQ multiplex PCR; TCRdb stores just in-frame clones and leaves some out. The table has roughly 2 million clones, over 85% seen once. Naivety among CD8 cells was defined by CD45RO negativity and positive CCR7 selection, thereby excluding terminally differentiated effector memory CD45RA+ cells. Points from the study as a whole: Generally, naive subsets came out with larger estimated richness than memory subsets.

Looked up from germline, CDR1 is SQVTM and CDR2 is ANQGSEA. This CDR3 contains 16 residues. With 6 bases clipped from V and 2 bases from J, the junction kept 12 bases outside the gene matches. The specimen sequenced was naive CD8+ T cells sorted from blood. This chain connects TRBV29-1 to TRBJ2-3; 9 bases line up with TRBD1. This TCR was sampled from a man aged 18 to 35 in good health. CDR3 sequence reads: CSVQLTGGRNTDTQYF. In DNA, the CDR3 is TGCAGCGTACAACTAACAGGGGGCAGGAACACAGATACGCAGTATTTT.